This T cell receptor beta chain stems from a study of CD8+ T cells in alopecia areata. Extracted RNA was reverse transcribed into cDNA, the sequencing template. Assay: immunoSEQ multiplex PCR; the TCRdb copy retains only in-frame clones and omits some. This table holds 120,000 or so clones, roughly 50% found once. The sequenced sample was NKG2D-low CD8+ T cells sorted from blood. This sequence was found in a human donor with alopecia areata.

This CDR3 is CASSLSGQGIYEQYF. CDR3 sequence (DNA): TGTGCCAGCAGCCTTTCGGGACAGGGAATATACGAGCAGTACTTC. This sequence joins TRBV27 and TRBJ2-7; 9 bases align to TRBD1. Germline loops: CDR1 MNHEY, CDR2 SMNVEV (reference sequence). V shed 6 bases, J shed 4 bases, and the junction held 10 bases outside the gene matches. The CDR3 has 15 amino acids.